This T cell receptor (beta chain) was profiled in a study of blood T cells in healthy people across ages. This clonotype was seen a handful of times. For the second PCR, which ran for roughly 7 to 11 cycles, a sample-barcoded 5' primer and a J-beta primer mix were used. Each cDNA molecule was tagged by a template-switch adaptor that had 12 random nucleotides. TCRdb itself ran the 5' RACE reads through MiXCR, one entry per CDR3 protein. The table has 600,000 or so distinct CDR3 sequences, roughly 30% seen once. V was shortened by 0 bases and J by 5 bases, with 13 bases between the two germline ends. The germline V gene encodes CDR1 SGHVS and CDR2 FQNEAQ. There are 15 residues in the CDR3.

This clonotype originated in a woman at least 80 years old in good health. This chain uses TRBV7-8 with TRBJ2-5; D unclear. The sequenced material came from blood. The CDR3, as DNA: TGTGCCAGCAGCTTAGCGGGCGCGAATGGGGAGACCCAGTACTTC. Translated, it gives CASSLAGANGETQYF.